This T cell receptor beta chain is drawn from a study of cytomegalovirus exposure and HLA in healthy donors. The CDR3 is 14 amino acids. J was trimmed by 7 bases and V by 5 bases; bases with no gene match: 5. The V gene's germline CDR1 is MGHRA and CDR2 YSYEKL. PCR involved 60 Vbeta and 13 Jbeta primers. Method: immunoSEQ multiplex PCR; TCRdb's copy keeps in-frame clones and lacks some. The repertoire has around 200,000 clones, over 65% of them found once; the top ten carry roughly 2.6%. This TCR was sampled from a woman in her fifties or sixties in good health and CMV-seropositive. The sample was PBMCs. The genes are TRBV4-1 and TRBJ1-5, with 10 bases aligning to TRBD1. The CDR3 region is CASSEDRGGQPQHF. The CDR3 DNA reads TGCGCCAGCAGCGAGGACAGGGGGGGCCAGCCCCAGCATTTT.